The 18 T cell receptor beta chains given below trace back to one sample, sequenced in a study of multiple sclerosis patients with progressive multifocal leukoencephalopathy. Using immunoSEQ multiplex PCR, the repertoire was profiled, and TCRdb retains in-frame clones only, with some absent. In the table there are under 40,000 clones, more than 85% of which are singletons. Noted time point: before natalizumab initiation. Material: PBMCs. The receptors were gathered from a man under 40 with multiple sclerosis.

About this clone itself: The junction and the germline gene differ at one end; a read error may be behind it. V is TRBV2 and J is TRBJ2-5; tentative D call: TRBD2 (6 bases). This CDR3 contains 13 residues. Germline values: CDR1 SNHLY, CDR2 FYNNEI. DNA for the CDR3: TGTGCCAGCAGCCTGACCGGGGGAGAGAACCAGTACTTC. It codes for CASSLTGGENQYF.

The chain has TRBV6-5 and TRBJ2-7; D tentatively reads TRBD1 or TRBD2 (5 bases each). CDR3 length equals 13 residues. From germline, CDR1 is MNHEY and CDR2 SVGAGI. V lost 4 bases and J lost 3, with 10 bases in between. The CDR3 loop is CASSSPGGYEQYF. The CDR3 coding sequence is TGTGCCAGCAGTTCCCCTGGGGGCTACGAGCAGTACTTC.

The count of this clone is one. CDR3 bases: TGTGCCAGCAGTTACTTGGCAGGGATCGAGCAGTACTTC. This sequence encodes CASSYLAGIEQYF. The chain couples TRBV6-6 to TRBJ2-5; D possibly corresponds to TRBD1 (5 bases). The last part of the DNA fits TRBJ2-7 better; the J call may be wrong. The CDR3 loop spans 13 amino acids. Germline V gene lookup returns CDR1 MNHNY and CDR2 SVGAGI (reference sequence).

The CDR3 DNA reads as TGTGCCTGGACAACGGGACTAGCGGGAGAGAAAGATACGCAGTATTTT. Encoded protein: CAWTTGLAGEKDTQYF. The rearrangement joins TRBV30 to TRBJ2-3; 14 bases fit TRBD2. The CDR3 length is 16 residues. Losses at the gene ends were 4 bases for V and 5 bases for J; bases not matched to a gene: 8. From germline, CDR1 is GTSNPN and CDR2 SVGIG (reference sequence).

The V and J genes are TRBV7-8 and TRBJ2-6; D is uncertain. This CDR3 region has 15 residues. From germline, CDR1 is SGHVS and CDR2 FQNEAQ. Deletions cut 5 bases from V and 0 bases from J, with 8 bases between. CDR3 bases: TGTGCCAGCAGCCGACAAGACTCTGGGGCCAACGTCCTGACTTTC. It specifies CASSRQDSGANVLTF.

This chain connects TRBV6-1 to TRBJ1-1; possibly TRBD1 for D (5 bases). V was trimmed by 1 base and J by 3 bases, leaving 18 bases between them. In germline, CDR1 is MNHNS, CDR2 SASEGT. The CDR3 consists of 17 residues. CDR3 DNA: TGTGCCAGCAGTGAAGTAAGTGGTGGGGGAGGCGACACTGAAGCTTTCTTT. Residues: CASSEVSGGGGDTEAFF.

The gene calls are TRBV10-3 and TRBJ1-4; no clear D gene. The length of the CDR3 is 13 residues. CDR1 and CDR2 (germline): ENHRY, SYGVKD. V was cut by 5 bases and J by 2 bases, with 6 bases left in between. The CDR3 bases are TGTGCCATCAGTCCATCCACTAATGAAAAACTGTTTTTT. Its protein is CAISPSTNEKLFF.

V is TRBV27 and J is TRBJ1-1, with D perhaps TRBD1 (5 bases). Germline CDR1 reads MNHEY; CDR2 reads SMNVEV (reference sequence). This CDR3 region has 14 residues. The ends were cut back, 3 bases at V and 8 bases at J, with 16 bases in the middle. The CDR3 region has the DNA TGTGCCAGCAGTTTTAAGCAGGGCGGGGACGAAGCTTTCTTT. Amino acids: CASSFKQGGDEAFF.

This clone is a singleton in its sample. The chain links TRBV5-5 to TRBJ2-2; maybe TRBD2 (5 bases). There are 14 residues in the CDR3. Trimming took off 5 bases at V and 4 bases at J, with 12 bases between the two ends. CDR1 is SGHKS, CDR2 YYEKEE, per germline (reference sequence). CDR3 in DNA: TGTGCCAGCAGGACTGGACTGGGCACCGGGGAGCTGTTTTTT. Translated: CASRTGLGTGELFF.

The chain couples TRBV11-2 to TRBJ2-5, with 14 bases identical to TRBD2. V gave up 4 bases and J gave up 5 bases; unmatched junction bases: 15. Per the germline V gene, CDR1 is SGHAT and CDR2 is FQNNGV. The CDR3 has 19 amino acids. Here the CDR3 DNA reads TGTGCCAGCAGCTCTGGACCGGGACTAGCGGGAGTTTTTGCGGAGACCCAGTACTTC. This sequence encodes CASSSGPGLAGVFAETQYF.

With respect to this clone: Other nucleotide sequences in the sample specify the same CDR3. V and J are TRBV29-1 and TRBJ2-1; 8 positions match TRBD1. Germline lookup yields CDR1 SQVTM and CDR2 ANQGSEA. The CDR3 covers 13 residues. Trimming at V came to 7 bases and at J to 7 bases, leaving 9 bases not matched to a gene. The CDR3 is CSGDRPSRNEQFF. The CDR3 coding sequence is TGCAGCGGGGACAGGCCTTCAAGGAATGAGCAGTTCTTC.

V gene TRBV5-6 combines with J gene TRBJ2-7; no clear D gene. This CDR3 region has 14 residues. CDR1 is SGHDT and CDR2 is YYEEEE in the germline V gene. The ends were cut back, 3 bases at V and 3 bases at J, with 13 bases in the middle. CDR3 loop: CASSYYGRVYEQYV. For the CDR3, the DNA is TGTGCCAGCAGCTACTACGGACGGGTCTACGAGCAGTACGTC.

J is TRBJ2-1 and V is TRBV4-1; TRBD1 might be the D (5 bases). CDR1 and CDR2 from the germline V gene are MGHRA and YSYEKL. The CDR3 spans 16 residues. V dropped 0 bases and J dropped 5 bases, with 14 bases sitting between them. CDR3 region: CASSQDRQGSDNEQFF. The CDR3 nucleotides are TGCGCCAGCAGCCAAGATCGTCAGGGCTCAGACAATGAGCAGTTCTTC.

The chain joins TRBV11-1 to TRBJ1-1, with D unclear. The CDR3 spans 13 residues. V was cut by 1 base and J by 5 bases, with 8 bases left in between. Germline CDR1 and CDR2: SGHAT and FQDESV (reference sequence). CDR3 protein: CASSLGYRTEAFF. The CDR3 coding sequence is TGTGCCAGCAGCTTAGGGTATAGGACTGAAGCTTTCTTT.

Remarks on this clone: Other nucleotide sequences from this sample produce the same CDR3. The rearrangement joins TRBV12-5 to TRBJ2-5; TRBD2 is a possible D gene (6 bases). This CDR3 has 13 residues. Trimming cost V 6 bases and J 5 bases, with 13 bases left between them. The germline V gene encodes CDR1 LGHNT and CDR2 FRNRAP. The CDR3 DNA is TGTGCTAGTGGCTTGCTAGGAGGGGAGACCCAGTACTTC. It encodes CASGLLGGETQYF.

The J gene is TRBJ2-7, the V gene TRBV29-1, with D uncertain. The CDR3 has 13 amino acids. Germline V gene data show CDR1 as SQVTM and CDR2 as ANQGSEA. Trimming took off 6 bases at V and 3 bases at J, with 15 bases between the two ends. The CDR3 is CSVIVADNYEQYV. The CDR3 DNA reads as TGCAGCGTCATTGTGGCAGACAACTACGAGCAGTACGTC.

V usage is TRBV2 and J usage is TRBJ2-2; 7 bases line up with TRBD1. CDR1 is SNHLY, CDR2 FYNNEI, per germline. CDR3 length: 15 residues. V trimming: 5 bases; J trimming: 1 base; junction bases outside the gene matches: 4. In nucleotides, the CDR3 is TGTGCCAGCAGTCTAGACAGGGTGAACACCGGGGAGCTGTTTTTT. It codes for CASSLDRVNTGELFF. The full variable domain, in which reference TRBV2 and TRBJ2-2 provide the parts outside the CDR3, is EPEVTQTPSHQVTQMGQEVILRCVPISNHLYFYWYRQILGQKVEFLVSFYNNEISEKSEIFDDQFSVERPDGSNFTLKIRSTKLEDSAMYFCASSLDRVNTGELFFGEGSRLTVL.

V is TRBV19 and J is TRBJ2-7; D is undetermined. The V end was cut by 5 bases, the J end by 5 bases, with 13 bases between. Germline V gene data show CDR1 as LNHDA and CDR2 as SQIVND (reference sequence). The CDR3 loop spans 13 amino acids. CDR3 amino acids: CASSAGTGHEQYV. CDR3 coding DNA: TGTGCCAGTAGTGCTGGAACTGGACACGAGCAGTACGTC.